This TCR beta chain was sequenced for a study of blood T cell repertoires in COVID-19. Original processing notes: It was from reference gene primer amplification that nucleated cell counts were estimated. Sequencing used immunoSEQ multiplex PCR; TCRdb keeps in-frame clones, though not all of them. That table gives V, J and clone size, and the DNA gave D and trimming. The data hold approximately 190,000 clones, with roughly nine tenths observed a single time. CDR1 is GTSNPN, CDR2 SVGIG, per germline (reference sequence). V gave up 5 bases and J gave up 6 bases; unmatched junction bases: 6. CDR3 length: 13 residues.

The sequenced material came from PBMCs or T cells enriched from blood (not recorded which). This TCR derives from a woman between 40 and 55 years old in a cohort exposed to, infected with or recovered from COVID-19 (not recorded which). This chain connects TRBV30 to TRBJ1-5; TRBD1 matches at 8 bases. Here the CDR3 reads CAWGQGNSQPQHF. The CDR3 nucleotides are TGTGCCTGGGGACAGGGAAACTCTCAGCCCCAGCATTTT.